The present TCR beta chain was sequenced within a study of T-cell memory formation after mild COVID-19. General study results and limits: Cross-reactive memory appears to have joined, as suggested by some responding clones showing up in pre-infection memory. Contracting clones from day 15 to 85 had balanced CD4/CD8; later expanders favoured CD4+.

5'RACE with constant-segment primers yielded barcoded, UMI-tagged TCR alpha and TCR beta cDNA libraries. TCRdb used MiXCR to reprocess the 5' RACE reads, holding one entry per CDR3 protein. This sample carries about 470,000 distinct CDR3 sequences, 15% to 20% of them seen once, and the ten largest clones take roughly an eighth. Germline-derived CDR1 and CDR2 are LGHNT and FRNRAP. This CDR3 spans 18 amino acids. The J segment lost 0 bases and the V segment lost 3 bases, leaving 9 bases of the junction unmatched. For this clonotype: Antigen unknown.

The rearrangement joins TRBV12-5 to TRBJ1-4, with TRBD1 matching over 8 bases. Sequences were obtained from PBMCs or a T cell subset sorted from them (not recorded which). The TCR sequence derives from an adult woman who had mild COVID-19 (a few samples of this study predate the infection). Cell type and time point are not known. CDR3 in amino acids: CASGFPPDRATTNEKLFF. CDR3 nucleotide sequence: TGTGCTAGTGGTTTTCCCCCGGACAGGGCCACAACTAATGAAAAACTGTTTTTT.